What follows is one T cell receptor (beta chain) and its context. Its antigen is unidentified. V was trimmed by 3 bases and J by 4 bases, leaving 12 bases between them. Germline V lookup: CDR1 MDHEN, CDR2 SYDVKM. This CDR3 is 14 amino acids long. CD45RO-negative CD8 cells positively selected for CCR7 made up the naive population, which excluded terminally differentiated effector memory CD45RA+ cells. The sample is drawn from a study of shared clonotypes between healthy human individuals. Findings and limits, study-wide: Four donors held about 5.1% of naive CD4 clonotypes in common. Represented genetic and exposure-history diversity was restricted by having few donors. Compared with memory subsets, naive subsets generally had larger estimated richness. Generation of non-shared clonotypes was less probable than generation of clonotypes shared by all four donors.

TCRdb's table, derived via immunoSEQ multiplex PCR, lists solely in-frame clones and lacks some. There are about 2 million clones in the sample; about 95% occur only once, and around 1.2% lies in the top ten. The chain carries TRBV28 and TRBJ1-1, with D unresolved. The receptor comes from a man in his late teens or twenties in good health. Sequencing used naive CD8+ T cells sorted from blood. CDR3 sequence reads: CASSFVSYSTEAFF. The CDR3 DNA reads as TGTGCCAGCAGTTTTGTCTCGTACAGCACTGAAGCTTTCTTT.